This T cell receptor (beta chain) was obtained from a study of control samples from healthy donors and cancer patients (dated by TCRdb to about 2020). The germline V gene specifies ENHRY as CDR1 and SYGVKD as CDR2. The CDR3 contains 17 residues, cysteine and phenylalanine counted. This entry keeps only the CDR3 DNA: 51 bases, framed from base 1. V and J lose 0 bases and 0 bases, and a span of 15 bases separates them. Library construction relied on the immunoSEQ multiplex PCR assay. TCRdb provides this immuneACCESS table in a form limited to in-frame rearrangements. Some clones are lacking; in checked studies, under half of them reflect an unresolved V gene, and why the rest are absent is not known. Here the sample has over 150,000 clones; 96% occur a single time. The ten largest clones capture 1% of the sample. Concerning this clone: The antigen it recognizes is unknown. Nothing much larger sits one base from this clone, and base qualities are not available.

The receptor comes from a woman in her 30s in good health. The chain is made from TRBV10-3 and TRBJ2-7; confidence is insufficient to name the D gene. Sequencing was done on a sample of blood. The CDR3 region: CAISESELQTLSYEQYF. The DNA sequence is given as TGTGCCATCAGTGAGTCCGAGTTACAGACCCTCTCCTACGAGCAGTACTTC.